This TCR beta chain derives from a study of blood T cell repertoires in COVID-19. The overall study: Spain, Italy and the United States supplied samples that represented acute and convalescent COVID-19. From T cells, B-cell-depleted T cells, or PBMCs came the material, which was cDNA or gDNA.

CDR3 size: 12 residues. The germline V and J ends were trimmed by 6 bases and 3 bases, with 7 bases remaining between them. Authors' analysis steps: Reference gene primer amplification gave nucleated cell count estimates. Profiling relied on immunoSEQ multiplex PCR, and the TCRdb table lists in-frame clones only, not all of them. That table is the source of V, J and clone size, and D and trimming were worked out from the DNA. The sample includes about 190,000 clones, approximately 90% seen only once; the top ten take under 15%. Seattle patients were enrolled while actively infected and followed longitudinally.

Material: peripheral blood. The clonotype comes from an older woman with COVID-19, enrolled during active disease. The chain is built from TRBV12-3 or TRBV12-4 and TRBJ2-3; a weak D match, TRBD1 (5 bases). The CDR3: CASSRVTDTQYF. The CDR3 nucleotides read TGTGCCAGCAGCAGGGTAACAGATACGCAGTATTTT.